Following are 30 T cell receptor beta chains from one sample sequenced in a study of cytomegalovirus exposure and HLA in healthy donors. Repertoires were generated with immunoSEQ multiplex PCR, while TCRdb's copy carries only in-frame clones and drops some. The profile shows a few hundred thousand clones, about 92% of them singletons. The specimen was PBMCs. Receptors originate from a woman aged 25 to 39 in good health and CMV-seronegative.

This chain uses TRBV27 with TRBJ2-7; 9 nucleotides align to TRBD2. CDR1 is MNHEY, CDR2 SMNVEV, per germline (reference sequence). The V and J ends lost 3 bases and 5 bases, in that order; junction bases with no gene match: 5. This CDR3 has 14 amino acids. CDR3 DNA sequence: TGTGCCAGCAGTTTTAGTAGCGGGAGAAACGAGCAGTACTTC. Residues: CASSFSSGRNEQYF.

This chain connects TRBV4-1 to TRBJ1-4; D is possibly TRBD1 (5 bases). The CDR3 is 17 residues long. Trimming stripped 4 bases from V and 8 bases from J, with 23 bases between. Per the germline V gene, CDR1 is MGHRA and CDR2 is YSYEKL. CDR3 amino acids: CASSPGGWQDLEEKLFF. The CDR3, as DNA: TGCGCCAGCAGCCCCGGGGGGTGGCAGGACTTGGAAGAAAAACTGTTTTTT.

This chain uses TRBV4-2 with TRBJ2-5; 11 nucleotides match TRBD2. There are 16 residues in the CDR3. The junction had 8 bases not matched to a gene; V was cut back by 4 bases and J by 4 bases. Per the germline V gene, CDR1 is LGHNA and CDR2 is YNFKEQ. The CDR3 region has the DNA TGTGCCAGCAGCCCGTCCACACTAGCGGGAGTAGAGACCCAGTACTTC. Translated: CASSPSTLAGVETQYF.

This chain joins TRBV10-3 and TRBJ2-7; a weak D match, TRBD1 (6 bases). Germline V gene lookup returns CDR1 ENHRY and CDR2 SYGVKD. The V gene lost 7 bases and the J gene lost 3 bases, with 16 bases spanning the gap. The CDR3 is 14 residues long. CDR3 in amino acids: CAIKKADRDYEQYF. The CDR3, as DNA: TGTGCCATCAAGAAGGCGGACAGAGACTACGAGCAGTACTTC.

The chain carries TRBV27 and TRBJ2-7; D might be TRBD2 (6 bases). V was shortened by 3 bases and J by 6 bases, with 12 bases between the two germline ends. There are 13 residues in the CDR3. Germline V lookup: CDR1 MNHEY, CDR2 SMNVEV (reference sequence). In DNA, the CDR3 is TGTGCCAGCAGTTTGGACCCACTAGCCGAGCAGTACTTC. Translated, it gives CASSLDPLAEQYF.

The rearrangement joins TRBV4-2 to TRBJ2-7; 9 nucleotides line up with TRBD2. The CDR3 is 16 residues long. CDR1 LGHNA and CDR2 YNFKEQ come from the germline V gene. V dropped 0 bases and J dropped 1; count of bases not matched to a gene: 4. As DNA, the CDR3 is TGTGCCAGCAGCCAAGAAGCGGGGGGAGAATCCTACGAGCAGTACTTC. This codes for CASSQEAGGESYEQYF.

The genes are TRBV4-3 and TRBJ2-1, with a weak D call TRBD2 (6 bases). Deletions cut 2 bases from V and 7 bases from J, with 15 bases between. Germline values: CDR1 LGHNA, CDR2 YSLEER. The CDR3 is 15 residues long. CDR3 amino acids: CASSQFTGVENEQFF. DNA for the CDR3: TGCGCCAGCAGCCAATTTACGGGAGTAGAGAATGAGCAGTTCTTC.

The chain couples TRBV2 to TRBJ2-5; weak D call: TRBD2 (5 bases). Germline loops: CDR1 SNHLY, CDR2 FYNNEI. The germline V and J ends were trimmed by 10 bases and 4 bases, with 10 bases remaining between them. CDR3 length: 11 amino acids. The DNA of the CDR3 is TGTGCCACCCTAGCTCGAGAGACCCAGTACTTC. It translates to CATLARETQYF. The variable domain in full, completed from reference TRBV2 and TRBJ2-5, reads EPEVTQTPSHQVTQMGQEVILRCVPISNHLYFYWYRQILGQKVEFLVSFYNNEISEKSEIFDDQFSVERPDGSNFTLKIRSTKLEDSAMYFCATLARETQYFGPGTRLLVL.

The chain employs TRBV11-2 and TRBJ2-2, with a tentative D call TRBD2 (5 bases). Germline CDR1 is SGHAT and CDR2 is FQNNGV. Trimming removed 7 bases at V and 7 bases at J, with 13 bases between. This CDR3 is 13 amino acids long. DNA for the CDR3: TGTGCCAGCACCGCCACTCGGGGCGGGGAGCTGTTTTTT. Its protein is CASTATRGGELFF.

This clone is a singleton in its sample. The V and J genes are TRBV13 and TRBJ2-7; TRBD2 agrees at 13 bases. The germline CDR1 and CDR2 sequences are PRHDT and FYEKMQ (reference sequence). The CDR3 runs to 15 residues. V dropped 5 bases and J dropped 6; count of bases not matched to a gene: 7. In DNA, the CDR3 is TGTGCCAGCAGCCATCGACTAGCGGGGGGTCTCGAGCAGTACTTC. Residues: CASSHRLAGGLEQYF.

This chain links TRBV7-8 with TRBJ2-1; 7 bases line up with TRBD1. Germline V gene lookup returns CDR1 SGHVS and CDR2 FQNEAQ. The CDR3 length is 14 residues. Trimming took 5 bases from V and 7 from J; bases not matched to a gene: 8. Written as DNA, the CDR3 is TGTGCCAGCAGCCAGGGGGAACCTGGTAATGAGCAGTTCTTC. It yields the protein CASSQGEPGNEQFF.

This chain connects TRBV29-1 to TRBJ2-1; 7 nucleotides agree with TRBD2. This CDR3 spans 14 amino acids. Germline values: CDR1 SQVTM, CDR2 ANQGSEA. The trim removed 3 bases at V and 3 bases at J, leaving 5 bases unmatched. CDR3 amino acids: CSVEFLADYNEQFF. CDR3 nucleotides: TGCAGCGTTGAGTTTCTAGCGGACTACAATGAGCAGTTCTTC.

The J gene is TRBJ2-7, the V gene TRBV27; TRBD2 matches 12 bases. The germline V gene encodes CDR1 MNHEY and CDR2 SMNVEV (reference sequence). This CDR3 spans 17 amino acids. The V gene end was trimmed by 7 bases and the J gene end by 2 bases; junction bases not matched to a gene: 12. The chain's CDR3 is CASKPRGLAGQPYEQYF. The DNA for the CDR3 is TGTGCCAGCAAACCCCGCGGACTAGCGGGGCAGCCCTACGAGCAGTACTTC.

As regards this clone: Different DNA sequences within this sample yield the same CDR3. The rearrangement links TRBV27 to TRBJ2-7; no reliable D call. The CDR3 is made up of 11 amino acids. The germline V gene encodes CDR1 MNHEY and CDR2 SMNVEV (reference sequence). V was shortened by 4 bases and J by 2 bases, with 3 bases between the two germline ends. CDR3 sequence reads: CASSSTYEQYF. CDR3 DNA sequence: TGTGCCAGCAGTTCCACCTACGAGCAGTACTTC.

The genes are TRBV25-1 and TRBJ1-3; 8 bases line up with TRBD1. This CDR3 has 15 amino acids. Germline V gene sequence: CDR1 MGHDK, CDR2 SYGVNS. V dropped 2 bases and J dropped 6; count of bases not matched to a gene: 6. The CDR3 DNA reads TGTGCCAGCAGTGAAGGTACAGGGGGTAAAAACACCATATATTTT. Protein: CASSEGTGGKNTIYF.

This chain joins TRBV6-5 and TRBJ1-1; 7 bases are shared with TRBD1. Germline V gene data show CDR1 as MNHEY and CDR2 as SVGAGI. The CDR3 has 15 residues. The trim removed 6 bases at V and 3 bases at J, leaving 10 bases unmatched. CDR3 protein: CASSPTGSVDTEAFF. For the CDR3, the DNA is TGTGCCAGCAGCCCGACAGGGTCCGTGGACACTGAAGCTTTCTTT.

This chain connects TRBV7-8 to TRBJ1-4; TRBD1 matches at 7 bases. V lost 1 base, J lost 8 bases, and 10 bases stayed unmatched. The CDR3 covers 16 residues. Germline values: CDR1 SGHVS, CDR2 FQNEAQ. In DNA, the CDR3 is TGTGCCAGCAGCTTAGTATCGACAGGGTTTGGCGAAAAACTGTTTTTT. This encodes CASSLVSTGFGEKLFF.

The chain recombines TRBV4-2 with TRBJ2-1; D gene ambiguous. The V and J ends lost 3 bases and 7 bases respectively, with 13 bases between them. CDR1 LGHNA and CDR2 YNFKEQ come from the germline V gene. The CDR3 is 14 amino acids. In DNA form, the CDR3 reads TGTGCCAGCAGCCAGTGGCCCAAAGCAAATGAGCAGTTCTTC. Protein sequence: CASSQWPKANEQFF.

This clone was seen a few times. The sample has other DNA sequences that encode this CDR3 too. This chain connects TRBV6-5 to TRBJ2-2; D call uncertain. Germline loops: CDR1 MNHEY, CDR2 SVGAGI. CDR3 length: 12 residues. Between the trimmed V and J ends, which lost 2 bases and 6 bases, there was a span of 4 bases. CDR3 in DNA: TGTGCCAGCAGTTACGGTGCCGGGGAGCTGTTTTTT. Amino acids: CASSYGAGELFF.

The rearrangement links TRBV27 to TRBJ2-1; D gene uncertain. Germline assignment: CDR1 MNHEY and CDR2 SMNVEV (reference sequence). Trimming pared 0 bases from V and 0 bases from J, leaving 6 bases between. This CDR3 contains 15 residues. The CDR3 bases are TGTGCCAGCAGTTTATCGACGAGCTCCTACAATGAGCAGTTCTTC. Its protein is CASSLSTSSYNEQFF.

This clone was recorded a few times. The chain recombines TRBV5-1 with TRBJ1-2; tentatively, D is TRBD1 (5 bases). Germline-derived CDR1 and CDR2 are SGHRS and YFSETQ. This CDR3 comprises 13 residues. V lost 0 bases to trimming and J lost 6 bases, with 9 bases between them. The DNA for the CDR3 is TGCGCCAGCAGCTTGGGAGGGGATGATGGCTACACCTTC. As protein: CASSLGGDDGYTF. The full variable domain, rest sourced from reference TRBV5-1 and TRBJ1-2, is KAGVTQTPRYLIKTRGQQVTLSCSPISGHRSVSWYQQTPGQGLQFLFEYFSETQRNKGNFPGRFSGRQFSNSRSEMNVSTLELGDSALYLCASSLGGDDGYTFGSGTRLTVV.

The gene calls are TRBV14 and TRBJ1-2, with D possibly matching TRBD1 (6 bases). Per the germline V gene, CDR1 is SGHDN and CDR2 is FVKESK. The length of the CDR3 is 15 residues. V was shortened by 4 bases and J by 1 base, with 13 bases between the two germline ends. CDR3 in DNA: TGTGCCAGCAGCCTTAGGACAGCGCTTAACTATGGCTACACCTTC. It specifies CASSLRTALNYGYTF.

CDR3 in amino acids: CASQGPGQAGGGEQFF. CDR3 DNA sequence: TGTGCCAGCCAGGGACCTGGACAGGCTGGGGGTGGTGAGCAGTTCTTC. The genes are TRBV6-6 and TRBJ2-1, with 7 bases aligning to TRBD1. The CDR3 totals 16 residues. Unmatched junction bases numbered 19, after V lost 8 bases and J lost 9 bases. The germline gives CDR1 MNHNY, CDR2 SVGAGI (reference sequence).

The chain couples TRBV7-3 to TRBJ2-3, with unresolved D. CDR1 is SGHTA and CDR2 is FQGTGA in the germline V gene. Trimming cost V 4 bases and J 2 bases, with 7 bases left between them. The CDR3 runs 13 residues. This CDR3 is CASSSSLTDTQYF. CDR3 in DNA: TGTGCCAGCAGCTCCAGCCTCACAGATACGCAGTATTTT.

The rearrangement links TRBV4-1 to TRBJ2-1, with TRBD2 matching 9 bases. Per germline, CDR1 MGHRA and CDR2 YSYEKL. The ends lost 4 bases at V and 10 bases at J; junction bases unmatched: 8. The CDR3 is 14 residues long. The CDR3 loop is CASSLETSGYEQFF. In nucleotides, the CDR3 is TGCGCCAGCAGCCTTGAGACTAGCGGTTACGAGCAGTTCTTC.

This clone showed up just once. The chain has TRBV12-5 and TRBJ2-5; 9 positions agree with TRBD1. Trimming cost V 0 bases and J 2 bases; bases outside gene matches: 7. CDR1 LGHNT and CDR2 FRNRAP come from the germline V gene. The CDR3 length is 17 residues. CDR3 sequence: CASGLVLGTGSQETQYF. The DNA for the CDR3 is TGTGCTAGTGGTTTGGTACTGGGGACAGGGTCACAAGAGACCCAGTACTTC. The entire variable domain, with the rest obtained from reference TRBV12-5 and TRBJ2-5, is as follows: DARVTQTPRHKVTEMGQEVTMRCQPILGHNTVFWYRQTMMQGLELLAYFRNRAPLDDSGMPKDRFSAEMPDATLATLKIQPSEPRDSAVYFCASGLVLGTGSQETQYFGPGTRLLVL.

On this clone: The same CDR3 also results from other DNA sequences found in this sample. V usage is TRBV27 and J usage is TRBJ2-1, with 10 positions matching TRBD2. The CDR3 loop spans 14 amino acids. After removal of 4 bases from V and 7 bases from J, the junction contained 4 bases not matched to a gene. The germline V gene has CDR1 MNHEY and CDR2 SMNVEV (reference sequence). This CDR3 is CASSSGLAVNEQFF. The CDR3 DNA reads as TGTGCCAGCAGTTCCGGACTAGCGGTTAATGAGCAGTTCTTC.

The chain has TRBV19 and TRBJ1-1, with D perhaps TRBD1 (5 bases). V lost 3 bases, J lost 6 bases, and 8 bases lay in between. The germline CDR1 and CDR2 sequences are LNHDA and SQIVND (reference sequence). The CDR3 sequence is 12 residues long. CDR3 bases: TGTGCCAGTAGTATGCCGACAGCTGAAGCTTTCTTT. Protein product: CASSMPTAEAFF.

V and J are TRBV11-2 and TRBJ1-2; D is possibly TRBD1 (5 bases). In germline, CDR1 is SGHAT, CDR2 FQNNGV. The V gene lost 4 bases and the J gene lost 4 bases, with 10 bases spanning the gap. The length of the CDR3 is 13 residues. CDR3 coding DNA: TGTGCCAGCAGCTACCGGGACCTCTATGGCTACACCTTC. Amino acid sequence: CASSYRDLYGYTF.

This rearrangement joins TRBV5-6 to TRBJ2-3; D is ambiguous. Germline V gives CDR1 SGHDT, CDR2 YYEEEE. The CDR3 totals 11 residues. The germline V and J ends were trimmed by 5 bases and 8 bases, with 9 bases remaining between them. CDR3 amino acids: CASRRSGTQYF. The CDR3 DNA is TGTGCCAGCAGGCGAAGTGGTACGCAGTATTTT.